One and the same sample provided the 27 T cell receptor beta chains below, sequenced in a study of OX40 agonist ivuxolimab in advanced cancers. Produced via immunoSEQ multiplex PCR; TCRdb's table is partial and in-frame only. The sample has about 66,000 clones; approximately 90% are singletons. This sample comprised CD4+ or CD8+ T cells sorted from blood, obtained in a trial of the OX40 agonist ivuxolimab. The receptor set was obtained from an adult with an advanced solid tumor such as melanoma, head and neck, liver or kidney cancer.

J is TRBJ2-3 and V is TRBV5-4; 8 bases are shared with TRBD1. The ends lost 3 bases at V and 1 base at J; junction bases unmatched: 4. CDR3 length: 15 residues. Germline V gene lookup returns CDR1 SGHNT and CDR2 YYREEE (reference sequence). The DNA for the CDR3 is TGTGCCAGCAGCTCGCAGGGGGCTGGCACAGATACGCAGTATTTT. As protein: CASSSQGAGTDTQYF.

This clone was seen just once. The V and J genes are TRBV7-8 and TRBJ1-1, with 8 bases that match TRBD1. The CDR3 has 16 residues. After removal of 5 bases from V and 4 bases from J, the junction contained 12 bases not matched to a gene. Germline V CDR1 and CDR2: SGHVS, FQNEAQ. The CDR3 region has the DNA TGTGCCAGCAGCGCACTACAGGGGGGTGTAGGCACTGAAGCTTTCTTT. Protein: CASSALQGGVGTEAFF.

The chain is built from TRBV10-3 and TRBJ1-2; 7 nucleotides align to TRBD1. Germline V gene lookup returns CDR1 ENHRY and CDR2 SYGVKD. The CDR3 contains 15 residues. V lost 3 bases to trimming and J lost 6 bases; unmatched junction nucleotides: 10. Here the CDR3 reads CAISDLQGDADGYTF. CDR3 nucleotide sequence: TGTGCCATCAGTGACCTTCAGGGGGACGCAGATGGCTACACCTTC.

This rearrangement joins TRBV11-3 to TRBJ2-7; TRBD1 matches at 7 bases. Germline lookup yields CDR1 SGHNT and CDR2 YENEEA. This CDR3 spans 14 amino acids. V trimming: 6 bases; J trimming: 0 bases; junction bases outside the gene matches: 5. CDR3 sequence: CASSPGQSSYEQYF. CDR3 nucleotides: TGTGCCAGCAGTCCGGGACAGAGCTCCTACGAGCAGTACTTC.

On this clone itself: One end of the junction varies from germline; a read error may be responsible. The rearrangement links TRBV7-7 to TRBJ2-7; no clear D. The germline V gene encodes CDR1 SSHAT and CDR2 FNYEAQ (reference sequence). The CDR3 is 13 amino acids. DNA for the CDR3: TGTGCTAGCAGCTTTTCTAGTTTCGGCGAGCAGTACTTC. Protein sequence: CASSFSSFGEQYF.

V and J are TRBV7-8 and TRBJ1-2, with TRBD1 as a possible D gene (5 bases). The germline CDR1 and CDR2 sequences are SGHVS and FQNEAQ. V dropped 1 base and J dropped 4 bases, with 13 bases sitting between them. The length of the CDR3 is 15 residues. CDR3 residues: CASSLGRGSSYGYTF. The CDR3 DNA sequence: TGTGCCAGCAGCTTAGGACGGGGGTCCAGCTATGGCTACACCTTC.

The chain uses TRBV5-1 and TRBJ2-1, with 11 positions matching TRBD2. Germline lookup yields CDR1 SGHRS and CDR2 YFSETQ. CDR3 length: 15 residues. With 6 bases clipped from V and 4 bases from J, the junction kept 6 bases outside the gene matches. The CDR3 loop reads CASKPRTSGYNEQFF. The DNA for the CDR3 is TGCGCCAGCAAACCTCGGACTAGCGGGTACAATGAGCAGTTCTTC.

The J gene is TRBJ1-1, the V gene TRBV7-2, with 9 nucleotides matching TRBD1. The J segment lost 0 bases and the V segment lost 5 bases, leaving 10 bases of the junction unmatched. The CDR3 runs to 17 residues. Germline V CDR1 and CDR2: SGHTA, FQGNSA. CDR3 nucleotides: TGTGCCAGCAGCGAGGGCGGGACAGGGATAATGAACACTGAAGCTTTCTTT. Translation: CASSEGGTGIMNTEAFF. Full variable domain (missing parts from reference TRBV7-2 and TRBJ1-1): GAGVSQSPSNKVTEKGKDVELRCDPISGHTALYWYRQSLGQGLEFLIYFQGNSAPDKSGLPSDRFSAERTGGSVSTLTIQRTQQEDSAVYLCASSEGGTGIMNTEAFFGQGTRLTVV.

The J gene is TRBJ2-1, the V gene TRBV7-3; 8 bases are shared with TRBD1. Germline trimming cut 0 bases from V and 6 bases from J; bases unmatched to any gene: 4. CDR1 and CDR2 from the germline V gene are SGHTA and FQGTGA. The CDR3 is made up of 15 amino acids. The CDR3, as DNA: TGTGCCAGCAGCTTAACAGGGGGGACAGGCAATGAGCAGTTCTTC. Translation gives CASSLTGGTGNEQFF.

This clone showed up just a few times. The CDR3 region has the DNA TGTGCCAGCAGCTTAGATCAGGACACTGAAGCTTTCTTT. Translating gives CASSLDQDTEAFF. J is TRBJ1-1 and V is TRBV7-9; D gene ambiguous. CDR1 and CDR2 from the germline V gene are SEHNR and FQNEAQ (reference sequence). CDR3 length: 13 amino acids. The V gene lost 1 base and the J gene lost 3 bases, with 6 bases spanning the gap.

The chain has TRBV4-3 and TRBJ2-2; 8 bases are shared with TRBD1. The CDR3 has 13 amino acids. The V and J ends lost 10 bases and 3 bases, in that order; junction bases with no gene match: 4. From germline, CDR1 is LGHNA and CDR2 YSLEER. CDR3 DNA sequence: TGCGCCACCGGGACAGGATACACCGGGGAGCTGTTTTTT. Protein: CATGTGYTGELFF.

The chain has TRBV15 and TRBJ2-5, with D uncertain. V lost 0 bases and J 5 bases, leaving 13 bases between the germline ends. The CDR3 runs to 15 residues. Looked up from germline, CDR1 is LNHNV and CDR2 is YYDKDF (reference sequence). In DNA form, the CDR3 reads TGTGCCACCAGCAGAGATCGAGTGGGCTTGGAGACCCAGTACTTC. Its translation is CATSRDRVGLETQYF.

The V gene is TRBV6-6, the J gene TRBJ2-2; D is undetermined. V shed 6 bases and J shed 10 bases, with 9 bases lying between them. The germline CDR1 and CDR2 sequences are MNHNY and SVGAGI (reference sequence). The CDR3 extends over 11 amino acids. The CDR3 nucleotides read TGTGCCAGCAGCAGACTTGAGGAGCTGTTTTTT. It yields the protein CASSRLEELFF.

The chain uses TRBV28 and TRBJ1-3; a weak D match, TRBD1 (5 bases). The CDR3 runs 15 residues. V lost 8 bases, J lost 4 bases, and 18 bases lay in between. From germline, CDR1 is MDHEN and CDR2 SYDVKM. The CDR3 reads CASCLSGFSGNTIYF. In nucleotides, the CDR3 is TGTGCCAGCTGCCTATCAGGGTTTTCCGGAAACACCATATATTTT.

CDR3 sequence reads: CASSYPGQGAVRETQYF. CDR3 nucleotide sequence: TGTGCCAGCAGTTATCCGGGACAGGGGGCGGTTCGTGAGACCCAGTACTTC. The J gene is TRBJ2-5, the V gene TRBV28; 12 nucleotides line up with TRBD1. Germline CDR1 reads MDHEN; CDR2 reads SYDVKM. Trimming took 4 bases from V and 5 from J; bases not matched to a gene: 11. CDR3 length: 17 residues.

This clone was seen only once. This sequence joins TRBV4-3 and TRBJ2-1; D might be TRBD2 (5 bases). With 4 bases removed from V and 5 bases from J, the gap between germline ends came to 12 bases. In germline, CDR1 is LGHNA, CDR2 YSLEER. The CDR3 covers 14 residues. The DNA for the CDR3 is TGCGCCAGCAGCCTCTGGACTGGTGACAATGAGCAGTTCTTC. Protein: CASSLWTGDNEQFF.

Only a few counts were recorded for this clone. Here the CDR3 DNA reads TGTGCCATCAGTGGAGGGACAGGGGTCGGTCAGCCCCAGCATTTT. It specifies CAISGGTGVGQPQHF. The V gene is TRBV10-3, the J gene TRBJ1-5, with 10 bases identical to TRBD1. This CDR3 spans 15 amino acids. The germline gives CDR1 ENHRY, CDR2 SYGVKD. V gave up 4 bases and J gave up 6 bases; unmatched junction bases: 6.

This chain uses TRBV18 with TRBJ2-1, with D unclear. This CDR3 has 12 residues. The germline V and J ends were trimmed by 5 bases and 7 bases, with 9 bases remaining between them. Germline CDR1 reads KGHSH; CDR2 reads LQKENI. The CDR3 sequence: CASSFPRNEQFF. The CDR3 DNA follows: TGTGCCAGCTCATTCCCGAGGAATGAGCAGTTCTTC.

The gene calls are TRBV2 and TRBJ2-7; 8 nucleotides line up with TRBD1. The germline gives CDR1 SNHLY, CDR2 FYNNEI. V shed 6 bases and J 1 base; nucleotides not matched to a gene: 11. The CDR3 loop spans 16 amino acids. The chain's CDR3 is CASRVDPGQASYEQYF. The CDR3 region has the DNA TGTGCCAGCAGGGTTGACCCGGGACAGGCTTCCTACGAGCAGTACTTC.

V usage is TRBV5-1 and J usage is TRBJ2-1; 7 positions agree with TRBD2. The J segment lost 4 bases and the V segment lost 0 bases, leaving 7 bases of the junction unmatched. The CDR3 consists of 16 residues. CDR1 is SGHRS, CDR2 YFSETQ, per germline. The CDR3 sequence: CASSLVAGVGYNEQFF. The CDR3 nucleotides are TGCGCCAGCAGCTTGGTCGCGGGGGTTGGTTACAATGAGCAGTTCTTC. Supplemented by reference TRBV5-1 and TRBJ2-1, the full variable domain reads KAGVTQTPRYLIKTRGQQVTLSCSPISGHRSVSWYQQTPGQGLQFLFEYFSETQRNKGNFPGRFSGRQFSNSRSEMNVSTLELGDSALYLCASSLVAGVGYNEQFFGPGTRLTVL.

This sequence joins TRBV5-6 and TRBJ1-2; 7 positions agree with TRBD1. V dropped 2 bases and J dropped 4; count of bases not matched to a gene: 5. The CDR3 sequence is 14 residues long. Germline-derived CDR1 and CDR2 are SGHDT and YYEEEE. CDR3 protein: CASSFDRAGYGYTF. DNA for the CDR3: TGTGCCAGCAGCTTCGACAGGGCGGGCTATGGCTACACCTTC.

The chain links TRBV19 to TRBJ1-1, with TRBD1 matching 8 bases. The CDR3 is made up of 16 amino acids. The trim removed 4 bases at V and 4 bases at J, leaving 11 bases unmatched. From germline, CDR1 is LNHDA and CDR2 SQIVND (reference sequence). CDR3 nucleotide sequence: TGTGCCAGTAGTAGGGGCCGGACAGGGAGAGGCACTGAAGCTTTCTTT. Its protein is CASSRGRTGRGTEAFF.

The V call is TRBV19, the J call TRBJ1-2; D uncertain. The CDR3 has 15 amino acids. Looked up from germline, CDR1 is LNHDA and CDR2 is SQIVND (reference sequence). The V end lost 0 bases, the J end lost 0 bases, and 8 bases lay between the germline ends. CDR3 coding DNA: TGTGCCAGTAGTATAGATCGCGTTCCTAACTATGGCTACACCTTC. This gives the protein CASSIDRVPNYGYTF.

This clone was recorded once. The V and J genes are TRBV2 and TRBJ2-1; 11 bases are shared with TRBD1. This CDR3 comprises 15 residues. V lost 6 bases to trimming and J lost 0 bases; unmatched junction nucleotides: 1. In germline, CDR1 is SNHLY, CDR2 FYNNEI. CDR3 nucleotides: TGTGCCAGCAGGGGGACAGGGGGCTCCTACAATGAGCAGTTCTTC. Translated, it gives CASRGTGGSYNEQFF.

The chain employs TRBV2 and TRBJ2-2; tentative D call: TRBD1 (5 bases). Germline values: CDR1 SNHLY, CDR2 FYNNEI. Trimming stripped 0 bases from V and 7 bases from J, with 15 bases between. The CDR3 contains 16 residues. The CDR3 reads CASSEAPSEGVGELFF. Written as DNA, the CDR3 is TGTGCCAGCAGTGAAGCGCCGTCTGAAGGGGTCGGGGAGCTGTTTTTT.

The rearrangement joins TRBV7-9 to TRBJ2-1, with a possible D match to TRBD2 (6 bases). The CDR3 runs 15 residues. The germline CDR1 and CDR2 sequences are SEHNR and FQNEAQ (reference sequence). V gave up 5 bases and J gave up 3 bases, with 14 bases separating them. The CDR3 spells CASSRGGGVYNEQFF. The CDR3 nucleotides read TGTGCCAGCAGCCGGGGTGGAGGGGTCTACAATGAGCAGTTCTTC. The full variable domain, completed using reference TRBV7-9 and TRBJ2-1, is DTGVSQNPRHKITKRGQNVTFRCDPISEHNRLYWYRQTLGQGPEFLTYFQNEAQLEKSRLLSDRFSAERPKGSFSTLEIQRTEQGDSAMYLCASSRGGGVYNEQFFGPGTRLTVL.

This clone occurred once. CDR3 sequence (DNA): TGTGCCAGCAGCTTGATGGCGAGTAAATACAATGAGCAGTTCTTC. Translated: CASSLMASKYNEQFF. The genes are TRBV5-4 and TRBJ2-1; D is uncertain. V was trimmed by 1 base and J by 4 bases, leaving 12 bases between them. The CDR3 runs to 15 residues. Germline V gene sequence: CDR1 SGHNT, CDR2 YYREEE (reference sequence).